This paragraph covers one T cell receptor beta chain sequence. The sample originates from a study of blood T cell repertoires in COVID-19. The CDR3 runs to 13 residues. Germline V gives CDR1 LGHDT, CDR2 YNNKEL (reference sequence). V lost 7 bases and J lost 8; bases outside the gene matches: 10. Each participant's cohort was designated according to participant-reported clinical history. In the source study's methods: Estimates of nucleated cell counts were drawn from the amplification of reference gene primers. Produced via immunoSEQ multiplex PCR; TCRdb's table is partial and in-frame only. V and J calls and clone size are those listed in that table; D and trimming were worked out from the DNA. The sample consists of about 160,000 clones, about 81% of them appearing once.

This TCR derives from a man aged 50 to 60 who had recovered from COVID-19. Sequencing was done on a sample of PBMCs or T cells enriched from blood (not recorded which). The genes are TRBV3-1 (or the pseudogene TRBV3-2) and TRBJ1-2; the match to TRBD1 covers 7 bases. The CDR3 protein is CASNRQGSEGYTF. Written as DNA, the CDR3 is TGTGCCAGCAACCGACAGGGATCAGAAGGCTACACCTTC.